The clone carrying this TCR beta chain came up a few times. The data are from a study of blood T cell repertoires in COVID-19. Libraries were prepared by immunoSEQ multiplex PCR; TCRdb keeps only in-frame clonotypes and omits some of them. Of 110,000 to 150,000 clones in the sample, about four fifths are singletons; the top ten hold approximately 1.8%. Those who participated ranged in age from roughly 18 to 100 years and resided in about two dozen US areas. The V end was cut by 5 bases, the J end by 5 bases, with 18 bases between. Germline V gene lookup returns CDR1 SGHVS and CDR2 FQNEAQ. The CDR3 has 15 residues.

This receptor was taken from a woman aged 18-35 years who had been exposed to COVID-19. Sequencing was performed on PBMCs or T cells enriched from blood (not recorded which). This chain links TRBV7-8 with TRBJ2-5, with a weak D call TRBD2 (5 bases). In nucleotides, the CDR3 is TGTGCCAGCAGCCACCCTCCCGGGGATGGGGAGACCCAGTACTTC. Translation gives CASSHPPGDGETQYF.